This T cell receptor (beta chain) was documented in a study of spatial heterogeneity in lung cancer. The time point: sample taken at primary tumor resection. TCRdb itself ran the 5' RACE reads through MiXCR, one entry per CDR3 protein. The sample consists of 90,000 to 95,000 distinct CDR3 sequences, approximately 12% of them appearing once. CDR3 length: 14 amino acids. The V gene's germline CDR1 is SGHTA and CDR2 FQGNSA. V gave up 5 bases and J gave up 4 bases, with 14 bases separating them. Source: PBMCs, taken at surgery. This TCR came from a male donor with early-stage non-small cell lung cancer. The V gene is TRBV7-2, the J gene TRBJ2-5, with TRBD2 as a possible D gene (5 bases). In DNA, the CDR3 is TGTGCCAGCAGCCGGCGAGGGAATCGAGAGACCCAGTACTTC. It codes for CASSRRGNRETQYF.